The text below deals with one T cell receptor (beta chain). This sample is drawn from a study of T cell changes during pregnancy in multiple sclerosis. TCRdb's copy holds only in-frame clones and misses some; the assay was immunoSEQ multiplex PCR. The sample holds tens of thousands of clones, over 90% seen once. The sequences come from CD4+ T cells from peripheral blood mononuclear cells, collected in the second trimester of pregnancy. The source of this sequence is a female donor with multiple sclerosis, enrolled in a pregnancy study.

The CDR3 nucleotides read TGTGCCAGCAGCTTAGATCAGGGGGGCTCTGCTTTTGCCGGGGAGCTGTTTTTT. Its protein is CASSLDQGGSAFAGELFF. The chain combines TRBV11-3 with TRBJ2-2; weak D call: TRBD1 (7 bases). This CDR3 spans 18 amino acids. Per germline, CDR1 SGHNT and CDR2 YENEEA. V was clipped by 0 bases and J by 6 bases, with 20 bases between them.